These 29 T cell receptor beta chains came from one sample sequenced in a study of blood T cell repertoires in COVID-19. Data came from immunoSEQ multiplex PCR; TCRdb stores just in-frame clones and leaves some out. In the table there are approximately 270,000 clones, 70% to 90% of which are singletons. Sequencing was carried out using peripheral blood. The source of these receptors is a woman aged 70-85 years with acute or convalescent COVID-19.

The chain combines TRBV2 with TRBJ2-2; 8 bases are a match to TRBD2. The length of the CDR3 is 15 residues. Losses at the gene ends were 4 bases for V and 5 bases for J; bases not matched to a gene: 6. CDR1 and CDR2 from the germline V gene are SNHLY and FYNNEI. The CDR3 coding sequence is TGTGCCAGCAGTGTGTTAGCGGGGAGTACCGGGGAGCTGTTTTTT. Protein: CASSVLAGSTGELFF.

The rearrangement links TRBV27 to TRBJ2-7, with TRBD2 matching 8 bases. Trimming cost V 5 bases and J 2 bases; bases outside gene matches: 5. The CDR3 runs 14 residues. The V gene's germline CDR1 is MNHEY and CDR2 SMNVEV (reference sequence). This chain's CDR3 is CASSLREGTYEQYF. CDR3 coding DNA: TGTGCCAGCAGTCTCCGGGAGGGTACCTACGAGCAGTACTTC.

J is TRBJ2-4 and V is TRBV6-1; D possibly corresponds to TRBD2 (6 bases). Trimming took 3 bases from V and 2 from J, leaving 20 bases between them. Germline V gives CDR1 MNHNS, CDR2 SASEGT. CDR3 size: 18 residues. CDR3 bases: TGTGCCAGCAGTGAGAGGGTGTCAGGAGGGCTGTCCAAAAACATTCAGTACTTC. It is translated as CASSERVSGGLSKNIQYF.

V usage is TRBV24-1 and J usage is TRBJ1-2; 8 nucleotides match TRBD1. V lost 3 bases and J lost 4; bases outside the gene matches: 6. This CDR3 is 15 amino acids long. From germline, CDR1 is KGHDR and CDR2 SFDVKD. The CDR3 DNA sequence: TGTGCCACCAGTGATAGACAGGGGAGGAGCTATGGCTACACCTTC. It yields the protein CATSDRQGRSYGYTF.

Here the CDR3 DNA reads TGTGCCACCTCGGCGGGGGCCAACCACGGGGAGCTGTTTTTT. This encodes CATSAGANHGELFF. The genes are TRBV15 and TRBJ2-2, with a tentative D call TRBD2 (7 bases). In germline, CDR1 is LNHNV, CDR2 YYDKDF (reference sequence). V lost 8 bases and J lost 7, with 17 bases in between. The CDR3 spans 14 residues.

The V call is TRBV14, the J call TRBJ2-7, with 8 positions matching TRBD1. The CDR3 has 14 residues. The trim removed 9 bases at V and 6 bases at J, leaving 13 bases unmatched. From germline, CDR1 is SGHDN and CDR2 FVKESK. The CDR3 region has the DNA TGTGCCAGTCCCCAGGACAGGGTGGGGGGCGAGCAGTACTTC. Encoded protein: CASPQDRVGGEQYF.

The rearrangement uses TRBV27 and TRBJ1-1, with D unresolved. The V end was cut by 4 bases, the J end by 6 bases, with 9 bases between. Germline V gene lookup returns CDR1 MNHEY and CDR2 SMNVEV (reference sequence). The CDR3 is made up of 12 amino acids. Here the CDR3 reads CASSSPGSEAFF. In nucleotides, the CDR3 is TGTGCCAGCAGTTCCCCGGGGTCTGAAGCTTTCTTT.

V usage is TRBV6-5 and J usage is TRBJ2-3; D unclear. Trimming left V 8 bases short and J 4 bases short, with 10 bases between. Germline loops: CDR1 MNHEY, CDR2 SVGAGI. CDR3 size: 12 residues. This CDR3 reads CASFTHADTQYF. The CDR3 DNA follows: TGTGCCAGCTTCACTCATGCAGATACGCAGTATTTT.

The chain carries TRBV2 and TRBJ1-5; perhaps TRBD1 as D (5 bases). The CDR3 extends over 13 amino acids. The V gene's germline CDR1 is SNHLY and CDR2 FYNNEI. V lost 6 bases, J lost 4 bases, and 10 bases lay in between. The CDR3 coding sequence is TGTGCCAGCAGCTTCCAGGGAAATCAGCCCCAGCATTTT. It is translated as CASSFQGNQPQHF. The variable domain in full, completed from reference TRBV2 and TRBJ1-5, reads EPEVTQTPSHQVTQMGQEVILRCVPISNHLYFYWYRQILGQKVEFLVSFYNNEISEKSEIFDDQFSVERPDGSNFTLKIRSTKLEDSAMYFCASSFQGNQPQHFGDGTRLSIL.

This chain uses TRBV10-1 with TRBJ2-3; 8 nucleotides agree with TRBD2. CDR1 is WNHNN and CDR2 is SYGVQD in the germline V gene (reference sequence). The trim removed 0 bases at V and 1 base at J, leaving 3 bases unmatched. The length of the CDR3 is 16 residues. CDR3: CASSESTSGRTDTQYF. In DNA form, the CDR3 reads TGCGCCAGCAGTGAGTCAACTAGCGGCCGCACAGATACGCAGTATTTT.

The chain uses TRBV7-9 and TRBJ2-5; D is unresolved. CDR1 is SEHNR and CDR2 is FQNEAQ in the germline V gene (reference sequence). This CDR3 has 15 residues. Trimming removed 3 bases at V and 5 bases at J, with 16 bases between. CDR3 region: CASSFQSLTLETQYF. The CDR3 coding sequence is TGTGCCAGCAGCTTTCAGTCCCTTACGCTGGAGACCCAGTACTTC.

This clone has just one count. The J gene is TRBJ2-7, the V gene TRBV10-3; D might be TRBD2 (7 bases). The CDR3 spans 14 residues. Trimming stripped 10 bases from V and 5 bases from J, with 21 bases between. Looked up from germline, CDR1 is ENHRY and CDR2 is SYGVKD. CDR3 nucleotides: TGTGCCAGCTCAAGAGGGGGGGGGAACGACGAGCAGTACTTC. Translation: CASSRGGGNDEQYF.

This clone showed up just once. CDR3 in amino acids: CASSPRTSFGEQYF. CDR3 nucleotide sequence: TGTGCCAGCAGCCCAAGGACTAGCTTCGGCGAGCAGTACTTC. This chain uses TRBV5-4 with TRBJ2-7, with 8 bases that match TRBD2. Germline V gene sequence: CDR1 SGHNT, CDR2 YYREEE (reference sequence). The CDR3 totals 14 residues. The J segment lost 6 bases and the V segment lost 4 bases, leaving 9 bases of the junction unmatched. The entire variable domain, with the rest obtained from reference TRBV5-4 and TRBJ2-7, is as follows: ETGVTQSPTHLIKTRGQQVTLRCSSQSGHNTVSWYQQALGQGPQFIFQYYREEENGRGNFPPRFSGLQFPNYSSELNVNALELDDSALYLCASSPRTSFGEQYFGPGTRLTVT.

The gene calls are TRBV9 and TRBJ2-7; D may be TRBD2 (5 bases). The CDR3 has 16 residues. Germline CDR1 is SGDLS and CDR2 is YYNGEE. Trimming pared 2 bases from V and 2 bases from J, leaving 17 bases between. DNA for the CDR3: TGTGCCAGCAGCGTTCCCCCCGGGGAACCCCCCTACGAGCAGTACTTC. Residues: CASSVPPGEPPYEQYF.

V and J are TRBV9 and TRBJ2-3, with TRBD2 identical over 15 bases. The CDR3 loop spans 16 amino acids. The V gene end was trimmed by 3 bases and the J gene end by 6 bases; junction bases not matched to a gene: 5. Germline V gives CDR1 SGDLS, CDR2 YYNGEE. The CDR3 sequence: CASSDWTSGGADTQYF. The CDR3 DNA reads TGTGCCAGCAGCGACTGGACTAGCGGGGGGGCGGATACGCAGTATTTT.

This chain connects TRBV3-1 (or the pseudogene TRBV3-2) to TRBJ2-3; the match to TRBD2 covers 16 bases. The CDR3 loop spans 19 amino acids. Germline V gene data show CDR1 as LGHDT and CDR2 as YNNKEL (reference sequence). J was trimmed by 4 bases and V by 3 bases; bases with no gene match: 10. The CDR3 nucleotides read TGTGCCAGCAGCCACCCGGGACTAGCGGGGGGGCGATTAGCAGATACGCAGTATTTT. It codes for CASSHPGLAGGRLADTQYF.

This sequence joins TRBV5-1 and TRBJ2-7; no firm D call. CDR3 length: 14 residues. Germline lookup yields CDR1 SGHRS and CDR2 YFSETQ. The V end lost 1 base, the J end lost 0 bases, and 8 bases lay between the germline ends. The chain's CDR3 is CASSLTALSYEQYF. CDR3 nucleotides: TGCGCCAGCAGCTTGACAGCCCTCTCCTACGAGCAGTACTTC.

V and J are TRBV4-2 and TRBJ2-5; possibly TRBD2 for D (7 bases). Germline loops: CDR1 LGHNA, CDR2 YNFKEQ. V was shortened by 4 bases and J by 1 base, with 10 bases between the two germline ends. The CDR3 consists of 14 residues. The CDR3 nucleotides are TGTGCCAGCAGCCGGGGGGGGGCCCAAGAGACCCAGTACTTC. Translation: CASSRGGAQETQYF.

This rearrangement joins TRBV19 to TRBJ1-2; tentatively, D is TRBD1 (5 bases). Germline assignment: CDR1 LNHDA and CDR2 SQIVND (reference sequence). V dropped 5 bases and J dropped 3 bases, with 22 bases sitting between them. There are 17 residues in the CDR3. The DNA for the CDR3 is TGTGCCAGTAGTCACCGGGGAGGGCGAGGGGCGGACTATGGCTACACCTTC. This encodes CASSHRGGRGADYGYTF.

The V gene is TRBV29-1, the J gene TRBJ1-2; tentatively, D is TRBD1 (6 bases). Germline V gives CDR1 SQVTM, CDR2 ANQGSEA. Trimming took off 5 bases at V and 8 bases at J, with 15 bases between the two ends. CDR3 length equals 12 residues. The CDR3 DNA is TGCAGCGTTCGAGGGGGGGGGCCCGGCTACACCTTC. Encoded protein: CSVRGGGPGYTF.

This clone came up a few times. This chain connects TRBV6-5 to TRBJ1-1; D unclear. There are 14 residues in the CDR3. With 6 bases removed from V and 4 bases from J, the gap between germline ends came to 15 bases. CDR1 MNHEY and CDR2 SVGAGI come from the germline V gene. The CDR3 coding sequence is TGTGCCAGCAGGCCGACCACAGTTGGCACTGAAGCTTTCTTT. Protein product: CASRPTTVGTEAFF.

J is TRBJ1-5 and V is TRBV10-3; 9 nucleotides agree with TRBD1. This CDR3 has 14 amino acids. Trimming cost V 2 bases and J 5 bases; bases outside gene matches: 1. Germline V gives CDR1 ENHRY, CDR2 SYGVKD. The CDR3 loop reads CAISERQGDQPQHF. CDR3 sequence (DNA): TGTGCCATCAGTGAGCGACAGGGGGATCAGCCCCAGCATTTT.

The gene calls are TRBV7-9 and TRBJ2-7; D unclear. Trimming removed 5 bases at V and 3 bases at J, with 14 bases between. The CDR3 totals 14 residues. Germline lookup yields CDR1 SEHNR and CDR2 FQNEAQ (reference sequence). The CDR3 is CASSKTPSGYEQYF. Here the CDR3 DNA reads TGTGCCAGCAGCAAAACCCCTTCGGGCTACGAGCAGTACTTC.

The table lists this clone with a few counts. The chain has TRBV5-1 and TRBJ1-1, with D unresolved. Germline V gene lookup returns CDR1 SGHRS and CDR2 YFSETQ. The CDR3 runs to 14 residues. Trimming shortened V by 1 base and J by 3 bases, and 10 bases separated the two germline ends. The CDR3, as DNA: TGCGCCAGCAGCTTGCGGACGGGAGACACTGAAGCTTTCTTT. Translation gives CASSLRTGDTEAFF.

The chain couples TRBV4-1 to TRBJ1-1; the D is unclear. The CDR3 has 14 residues. Trimming removed 1 base at V and 4 bases at J, with 10 bases between. Germline loops: CDR1 MGHRA, CDR2 YSYEKL. The CDR3 sequence is CASSQARLFTEAFF. In nucleotides, the CDR3 is TGCGCCAGCAGCCAAGCGCGGTTGTTCACTGAAGCTTTCTTT.

The chain recombines TRBV5-4 with TRBJ1-1; D call uncertain. This CDR3 region has 14 residues. The ends were cut back, 3 bases at V and 2 bases at J, with 11 bases in the middle. Per the germline V gene, CDR1 is SGHNT and CDR2 is YYREEE (reference sequence). The DNA of the CDR3 is TGTGCCAGCAGCTACGGACTGAAAAACACTGAAGCTTTCTTT. It specifies CASSYGLKNTEAFF.

This chain uses TRBV6-5 with TRBJ1-2; D not certain. The germline CDR1 and CDR2 sequences are MNHEY and SVGAGI. The CDR3 contains 15 residues. V was trimmed by 5 bases and J by 7 bases, leaving 20 bases between them. CDR3 nucleotides: TGTGCCAGCAGTCCAGCGACCCGGGGAGCTTCTGGCTACACCTTC. This gives the protein CASSPATRGASGYTF.

This sequence joins TRBV25-1 and TRBJ1-4, with TRBD1 identical over 10 bases. Germline values: CDR1 MGHDK, CDR2 SYGVNS. This CDR3 comprises 15 residues. After removal of 6 bases from V and 7 bases from J, the junction contained 8 bases not matched to a gene. The CDR3 DNA reads as TGTGCCAGCAGAACCGACAGGGGGCGGGGTGAAAAACTGTTTTTT. Translated: CASRTDRGRGEKLFF.

The chain recombines TRBV10-3 with TRBJ2-7; tentative D call: TRBD1 (6 bases). The CDR3 has 13 amino acids. Germline CDR1 and CDR2: ENHRY and SYGVKD. V shed 11 bases and J shed 1 base, with 15 bases lying between them. Written as DNA, the CDR3 is TGTGCCCTACGGGGACACCAATCCTACGAGCAGTACTTC. The encoded protein is CALRGHQSYEQYF.